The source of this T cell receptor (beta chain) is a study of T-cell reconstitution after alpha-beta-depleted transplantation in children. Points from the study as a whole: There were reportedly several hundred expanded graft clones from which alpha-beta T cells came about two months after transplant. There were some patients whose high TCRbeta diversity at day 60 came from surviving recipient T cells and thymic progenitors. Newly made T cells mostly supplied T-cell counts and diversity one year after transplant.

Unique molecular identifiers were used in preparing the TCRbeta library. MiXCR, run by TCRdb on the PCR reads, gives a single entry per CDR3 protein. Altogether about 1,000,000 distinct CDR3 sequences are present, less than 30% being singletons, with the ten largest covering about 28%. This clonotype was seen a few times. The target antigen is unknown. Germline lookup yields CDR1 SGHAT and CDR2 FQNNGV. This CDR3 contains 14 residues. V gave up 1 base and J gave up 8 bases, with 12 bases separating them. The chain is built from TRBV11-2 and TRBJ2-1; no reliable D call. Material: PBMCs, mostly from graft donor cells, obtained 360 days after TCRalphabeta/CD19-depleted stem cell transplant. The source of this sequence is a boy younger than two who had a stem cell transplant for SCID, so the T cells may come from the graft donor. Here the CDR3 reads CASSLGDRIDEQFF. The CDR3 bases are TGTGCCAGCAGCTTAGGCGATAGAATCGATGAGCAGTTCTTC.